This T cell receptor beta chain was observed in a study of Graves' ophthalmopathy and Graves' hyperthyroidism. Researchers took RNA transcripts and amplified TCR beta CDR3 regions from them. An opening RT-PCR round employed HTBI primers and preceded a second-round multiplex PCR. Via MiXCR, TCRdb re-called the multiplex PCR reads, giving one row per CDR3 protein. This repertoire shows about 390,000 distinct CDR3 sequences, 15% found once; its top ten account for about 7.3%. This CDR3 comprises 14 residues. CDR1 is MNHEY, CDR2 SVGAGI, per germline. V was clipped by 2 bases and J by 4 bases; unmatched bases: 4. In this sample, this clonotype turned up once. Other autoimmune diseases, uncontrolled infections, pregnancy or lactation led to the exclusion of patients.

The genes are TRBV6-5 and TRBJ2-7; TRBD1 matches at 8 bases. The clonotype originates from a woman younger than 35 with stable Graves' hyperthyroidism. The sample comprised peripheral blood. Here the CDR3 reads CASSYRDRIYEQYF. The DNA of the CDR3 is TGTGCCAGCAGTTACCGGGACAGGATTTACGAGCAGTACTTC.